These 4 T cell receptor beta chains were all obtained from the same sample, sequenced in a study of sequential checkpoint blockade in melanoma. Clones were read by immunoSEQ multiplex PCR, and TCRdb kept only the in-frame ones, dropping some. The sample yields some 32,000 clones, roughly 85% seen once. As to treatment: randomized to nivolumab then ipilimumab (arm A) or the reverse (arm B). The specimen comprised CD8+ T cells sorted from blood (inferred from file names), sampled from a patient given nivolumab and ipilimumab in sequence. The receptor source for this set is a human donor with melanoma.

This clone has just one count. The CDR3 loop reads CASRKTGAKNIQYF. In DNA form, the CDR3 reads TGTGCCAGCAGGAAAACAGGGGCCAAAAACATTCAGTACTTC. This rearrangement joins TRBV27 to TRBJ2-4, with a tentative D call TRBD1 (6 bases). The CDR3 extends over 14 amino acids. In germline, CDR1 is MNHEY, CDR2 SMNVEV (reference sequence). V lost 6 bases, J lost 1 base, and 10 bases lay in between.

The chain employs TRBV5-1 and TRBJ2-7, with TRBD2 matching 7 bases. The germline gives CDR1 SGHRS, CDR2 YFSETQ. CDR3 length: 15 residues. Germline trimming cut 3 bases from V and 5 bases from J; bases unmatched to any gene: 11. For the CDR3, the DNA is TGCGCCAGCAGCTGGCCCCGCGGGGGTAGCCACGAGCAGTACTTC. Encoded protein: CASSWPRGGSHEQYF.

J is TRBJ1-2 and V is TRBV6-1; 10 bases match TRBD1. Trimming cost V 4 bases and J 4 bases; bases outside gene matches: 9. CDR3 length: 16 residues. Germline V lookup: CDR1 MNHNS, CDR2 SASEGT. The CDR3 region has the DNA TGTGCCAGCAGTGCGGGGGGGGACAGGGGTCGCTATGGCTACACCTTC. Protein: CASSAGGDRGRYGYTF.

This clone was seen only a few times. The chain couples TRBV7-9 to TRBJ1-1; 7 bases agree with TRBD1. Trimming cost V 4 bases and J 7 bases; bases outside gene matches: 6. The CDR3 sequence is 13 residues long. Germline values: CDR1 SEHNR, CDR2 FQNEAQ (reference sequence). The CDR3 nucleotides read TGTGCCAGCAGCTACATACAGGGGAGTGAAGCTTTCTTT. Its translation: CASSYIQGSEAFF. Together with reference TRBV7-9 and TRBJ1-1, the CDR3 gives the full variable domain: DTGVSQNPRHKITKRGQNVTFRCDPISEHNRLYWYRQTLGQGPEFLTYFQNEAQLEKSRLLSDRFSAERPKGSFSTLEIQRTEQGDSAMYLCASSYIQGSEAFFGQGTRLTVV.